Below, 14 T cell receptor beta chains from the same sample are listed, as sequenced in a study of blood T cell repertoires in COVID-19. Here immunoSEQ multiplex PCR was the method, and the copy in TCRdb shows in-frame clones only, minus some. The table includes about 320,000 clones, about 87% detected once. The sequencing sample was made of PBMCs or T cells enriched from blood (not recorded which). These receptors originate from a man younger than 40 who had recovered from COVID-19.

The J gene is TRBJ2-3, the V gene TRBV9; D is unclear. This CDR3 is 14 amino acids long. CDR1 SGDLS and CDR2 YYNGEE come from the germline V gene. V lost 0 bases and J 4 bases, leaving 9 bases between the germline ends. This CDR3 reads CASSVAGLSDTQYF. The CDR3 bases are TGTGCCAGCAGCGTAGCCGGTTTGTCAGATACGCAGTATTTT.

For the CDR3, the DNA is TGCGCCAGCAGCTTGGAGGCAGGGGGCTCTGGAAACACCATATATTTT. Amino acid sequence: CASSLEAGGSGNTIYF. This chain links TRBV5-1 with TRBJ1-3, with TRBD1 matching 7 bases. With V trimmed by 0 bases and J by 0 bases, 3 bases remained unmatched. The CDR3 extends over 16 amino acids. Germline V gene sequence: CDR1 SGHRS, CDR2 YFSETQ.

In this sample, this clone turned up once. V is TRBV11-2 and J is TRBJ2-3; D is possibly TRBD1 (5 bases). The V end was cut by 5 bases, the J end by 2 bases, with 17 bases between. Per germline, CDR1 SGHAT and CDR2 FQNNGV. The CDR3 sequence is 16 residues long. Here the CDR3 DNA reads TGTGCCAGCAGCAACGCTCGCTGGGGCTCCACAGATACGCAGTATTTT. Translating gives CASSNARWGSTDTQYF. Full variable domain (remainder filled in from reference TRBV11-2 and TRBJ2-3): EAGVAQSPRYKIIEKRQSVAFWCNPISGHATLYWYQQILGQGPKLLIQFQNNGVVDDSQLPKDRFSAERLKGVDSTLKIQPAKLEDSAVYLCASSNARWGSTDTQYFGPGTRLTVL.

This clone showed up just once. This chain uses TRBV4-2 with TRBJ1-4, with TRBD1 matching 8 bases. The germline gives CDR1 LGHNA, CDR2 YNFKEQ. The CDR3 contains 14 residues. After removal of 2 bases from V and 8 bases from J, the junction contained 4 bases not matched to a gene. CDR3 sequence: CASSQNGQGEKLFF. The CDR3 region has the DNA TGTGCCAGCAGCCAAAACGGACAGGGCGAAAAACTGTTTTTT.

This clone was seen once. V is TRBV4-1 and J is TRBJ1-4, with D maybe TRBD1 (5 bases). The germline CDR1 and CDR2 sequences are MGHRA and YSYEKL. This CDR3 contains 16 residues. V lost 0 bases and J 7 bases, leaving 15 bases between the germline ends. The CDR3 sequence: CASSQDRGRVSEKLFF. The CDR3 region has the DNA TGCGCCAGCAGCCAAGATAGGGGAAGGGTATCTGAAAAACTGTTTTTT.

The chain is built from TRBV3-1 (or the pseudogene TRBV3-2) and TRBJ1-6; 8 bases fit TRBD1. V gave up 8 bases and J gave up 1 base; unmatched junction bases: 10. The CDR3 has 17 amino acids. CDR1 and CDR2 from the germline V gene are LGHDT and YNNKEL (reference sequence). CDR3 nucleotide sequence: TGTGCCAGCCGTATGCAGGGGGCGTTATCCTATAATTCACCCCTCCACTTT. Its translation is CASRMQGALSYNSPLHF.

In this sample, this clone turned up once. The genes are TRBV2 and TRBJ1-5; D is ambiguous. This CDR3 has 15 residues. Germline V CDR1 and CDR2: SNHLY, FYNNEI. Trimming stripped 10 bases from V and 3 bases from J, with 19 bases between. CDR3 bases: TGTGCCACTTCGACACTAGGACCGGACAATCAGCCCCAGCATTTT. Protein: CATSTLGPDNQPQHF.

This clone was detected once. This chain uses TRBV27 with TRBJ1-3, with D unclear. The germline V gene has CDR1 MNHEY and CDR2 SMNVEV (reference sequence). The CDR3 totals 15 residues. V lost 2 bases, J lost 0 bases, and 8 bases lay in between. Here the CDR3 DNA reads TGTGCCAGCAGTTTAAGGCAGGCCTCTGGAAACACCATATATTTT. Its protein is CASSLRQASGNTIYF.

This clone was detected a few times. The chain couples TRBV15 to TRBJ1-1; no clear D gene. There are 12 residues in the CDR3. V lost 5 bases, J lost 2 bases, and 6 bases lay in between. Germline loops: CDR1 LNHNV, CDR2 YYDKDF (reference sequence). The CDR3 reads CATSRGNTEAFF. CDR3 bases: TGTGCCACCAGCCGGGGAAACACTGAAGCTTTCTTT.

The chain couples TRBV2 to TRBJ1-6; 7 positions agree with TRBD1. Germline values: CDR1 SNHLY, CDR2 FYNNEI. This CDR3 has 13 amino acids. The V segment lost 8 bases and the J segment 9 bases; nucleotides outside the gene matches: 7. CDR3 protein: CASGTESTSPLHF. The CDR3 DNA reads TGTGCCAGCGGGACAGAAAGCACTTCACCCCTCCACTTT.

V gene TRBV19 combines with J gene TRBJ1-6; D ambiguous. This CDR3 has 16 amino acids. Per the germline V gene, CDR1 is LNHDA and CDR2 is SQIVND (reference sequence). Trimming removed 6 bases at V and 0 bases at J, with 12 bases between. CDR3 DNA: TGTGCCAGTAGGGATGCGGCATACTCCTATAATTCACCCCTCCACTTT. It yields the protein CASRDAAYSYNSPLHF.

V is TRBV6-5 and J is TRBJ1-2; D ambiguous. The germline gives CDR1 MNHEY, CDR2 SVGAGI. This CDR3 spans 13 amino acids. Trimming stripped 6 bases from V and 2 bases from J, with 10 bases between. The CDR3 nucleotides read TGTGCCAGCAGCTCCCTCGGGAACTATGGCTACACCTTC. The encoded protein is CASSSLGNYGYTF.

The chain employs TRBV19 and TRBJ1-1, with TRBD1 matching 11 bases. Germline V gene lookup returns CDR1 LNHDA and CDR2 SQIVND (reference sequence). V dropped 3 bases and J dropped 1; count of bases not matched to a gene: 1. This CDR3 has 15 amino acids. CDR3 nucleotide sequence: TGTGCCAGTAGTATGGACAGGGGGCAGAACACTGAAGCTTTCTTT. It is translated as CASSMDRGQNTEAFF.

This rearrangement joins TRBV7-9 to TRBJ2-1, with 8 nucleotides matching TRBD1. Per germline, CDR1 SEHNR and CDR2 FQNEAQ (reference sequence). There are 16 residues in the CDR3. With 5 bases clipped from V and 0 bases from J, the junction kept 6 bases outside the gene matches. Written as DNA, the CDR3 is TGTGCCAGCAGCCCCCGGACAGGGAGCTCCTACAATGAGCAGTTCTTC. This translates into CASSPRTGSSYNEQFF.